The rows below give T cell receptor beta chains drawn from one sample of a study of PD-1 blockade in classical Hodgkin lymphoma. Profiling relied on immunoSEQ multiplex PCR, and the TCRdb table lists in-frame clones only, not all of them. This table holds roughly 7,000 clones, approximately 85% found once. The specimen comprised peripheral blood mononuclear cells (PBMCs), sampled at baseline. The receptors derive from a human donor with classical Hodgkin lymphoma. Both conserved end residues are part of each CDR3. The size field is filled for only some rows; it gives once, few, many or a size class.

V: TRBV18; J: TRBJ2-7; size: NA; CDR3: CASSPGSHEQYF
V: TRBV15; J: TRBJ2-3; size: NA; CDR3: CATSRDSGIGPDTQYF
V: TRBV30; J: TRBJ1-1; size: NA; CDR3: CAWSFQTNTEAFF
V: TRBV5-1; J: TRBJ1-2; size: NA; CDR3: CASSLAFSSGINGYTF
V: TRBV18; J: TRBJ2-3; size: few; CDR3: CASSRTRFTDTQYF
V: TRBV10-3; J: TRBJ2-2; size: NA; CDR3: CAISWTSGGLTGELFF
V: TRBV7-9; J: TRBJ2-2; size: NA; CDR3: CASSLGTTSGVMGTGELFF
V: TRBV7-9; J: TRBJ2-5; size: NA; CDR3: CASSRAHEETQYF
V: TRBV18; J: TRBJ2-7; size: NA; CDR3: CASSPTRGGSYEQYF
V: TRBV18; J: TRBJ2-7; size: NA; CDR3: CASSPTGRIYEQYF
V: TRBV29-1; J: TRBJ1-5; size: NA; CDR3: CSVDQGPNQPQHF
V: TRBV19; J: TRBJ1-1; size: NA; CDR3: CASSEMNTEAFF
V: TRBV14; J: TRBJ2-7; size: NA; CDR3: CASSRTSGRYEQYF
V: TRBV27; J: TRBJ2-3; size: once; CDR3: CASSSQREQDTQYF
V: TRBV6-6; J: TRBJ2-7; size: NA; CDR3: CASSYSGPSNNEQYF
V: TRBV6-1; J: TRBJ2-7; size: once; CDR3: CASSASGTGSYDEQYF
V: TRBV27; J: TRBJ1-2; size: NA; CDR3: CASSFPGAIGRLSGYTF
V: TRBV6-5; J: TRBJ2-1; size: NA; CDR3: CASSITPSSYNEQFF
V: TRBV7-9; J: TRBJ1-2; size: NA; CDR3: CASSLVAGYGYTF
V: TRBV5-1; J: TRBJ2-1; size: NA; CDR3: CASSLGLLAGGGNEQFF
V: TRBV7-9; J: TRBJ2-1; size: NA; CDR3: CASSALLLAGDDNEQFF
V: TRBV5-1; J: TRBJ2-7; size: NA; CDR3: CASSLVLAGAGEQYF
V: TRBV7-9; J: TRBJ2-7; size: few; CDR3: CASSLAVAGLSYEQYF
V: TRBV5-1; J: TRBJ2-2; size: NA; CDR3: CATRELAGRNTGELFF
V: TRBV13; J: TRBJ2-3; size: NA; CDR3: CASSLALLWESDTQYF
V: TRBV28; J: TRBJ2-7; size: NA; CDR3: CASRAHGLELYEQYF
V: TRBV7-2; J: TRBJ1-3; size: once; CDR3: CASSLAGTSGNTIYF
V: TRBV7-3; J: TRBJ2-4; size: NA; CDR3: CASSPDQGRENIQYF
V: TRBV7-8; J: TRBJ2-5; size: NA; CDR3: CASSLDSGSGETQYF
V: TRBV6-1; J: TRBJ2-7; size: NA; CDR3: CASSELRRETKRECSF
V: TRBV27; J: TRBJ2-1; size: NA; CDR3: CASSYGTGAYNEQFF
V: TRBV10-2; J: TRBJ2-2; size: NA; CDR3: CASSPLEQLNTGELFF
V: TRBV11-2; J: TRBJ1-2; size: NA; CDR3: CASTLTGSRGYTF
V: TRBV18; J: TRBJ1-1; size: NA; CDR3: CASSAARTNTEAFF
V: TRBV9; J: TRBJ2-1; size: NA; CDR3: CASSVGGLAGGPTYNEQFF
V: TRBV30; J: TRBJ1-1; size: NA; CDR3: CAWSEGRNTEAFF
V: TRBV5-4; J: TRBJ2-1; size: NA; CDR3: CASSLPGLAGVYNEQFF
V: TRBV7-8; J: TRBJ2-5; size: NA; CDR3: CASSSGPGETQYF
V: TRBV2; J: TRBJ2-3; size: NA; CDR3: CASLFTDTQYF
V: TRBV6-4; J: TRBJ1-2; size: NA; CDR3: CASSATGIGYTF
V: TRBV10-3; J: TRBJ1-1; size: NA; CDR3: CAISESGTGGTEAFF
V: TRBV5-1; J: TRBJ2-7; size: NA; CDR3: CASSAGIRYEQYF
V: TRBV7-6; J: TRBJ2-7; size: medium-sized; CDR3: CASSLAPGSSYEQYF
V: TRBV9; J: TRBJ2-2; size: NA; CDR3: CASSTRLAEYTGELFF
V: TRBV30; J: TRBJ2-7; size: NA; CDR3: CAWSLGQGTSYEQYF
V: TRBV19; J: TRBJ2-2; size: NA; CDR3: CASSTDANTGELFF